This T cell receptor (beta chain) was retrieved from a study of T cells in localized non-small cell lung cancer. General observations from the study: Elevated circulating T cell density in blood was associated with longer overall survival.

Regarding this clone: Its antigen is undetermined. The junction departs from the called germline gene at one end, perhaps through a read error.

Germline V gives CDR1 GTSNPN, CDR2 SVGIG (reference sequence). This CDR3 region has 11 residues. The data were produced by immunoSEQ multiplex PCR, yet TCRdb's version contains in-frame clones alone and is incomplete. The sample comprises tens of thousands of clones, around four fifths of which are singletons, and 13% rests with the top ten. The rearrangement links TRBV30 to TRBJ2-5; no reliable D call. The material sequenced was peripheral blood, taken before any cancer treatment. This receptor was identified in a female donor older than 55 with stage I lung adenocarcinoma. The CDR3 DNA is TGCTCTACCAGCTCCAAAGAGACCCAGTACTTC. This translates into CSTSSKETQYF.